Below are 22 T cell receptor beta chains sequenced from a single sample in a study of T cells after yellow fever vaccination (dated by TCRdb to between 2018 and 2021). Per the publication, the treatment or condition label means: live attenuated yellow fever vaccine strain. Libraries came from 5' RACE. Sequencer: Illumina HiSeq 2500. TCRdb reanalyzed the raw reads on its own, using fastp at Q25 for trimming and MiXCR for clone calling, and kept in-frame beta chains. For every CDR3 protein sequence, its rows merge into one entry that carries the most common genes and DNA. The sample table contains around 150,000 distinct CDR3 sequences; only one count was recorded for almost 7% of them. The ten largest clones add up to roughly 2.5% of the sample. Sequenced here: CD4+ T cells sorted from PBMCs, sampled 5 days after the first yellow fever vaccination. These receptors originate from a man between 18 and 29 years old who received the YFV17D yellow fever vaccine.

This clonotype has just a few counts. This chain links TRBV4-3 with TRBJ2-2; D is ambiguous. Germline V gene data show CDR1 as LGHNA and CDR2 as YSLEER. Trimming pared 1 base from V and 0 bases from J, leaving 9 bases between. The CDR3 totals 16 residues. CDR3: CASSQGWSANTGELFF. Here the CDR3 DNA reads TGCGCCAGCAGCCAAGGATGGAGTGCGAACACCGGGGAGCTGTTTTTT.

This clonotype came up a few times. V and J are TRBV6-2 or TRBV6-3 and TRBJ1-1; D gene ambiguous. V shed 6 bases and J shed 6 bases, with 11 bases lying between them. Germline assignment: CDR1 MNHEY and CDR2 SVGEGT. The CDR3 extends over 12 amino acids. In DNA form, the CDR3 reads TGTGCCAGCAGCTCGTGGCCACCTGAAGCTTTCTTT. Its protein is CASSSWPPEAFF.

This clonotype has at least ten counts. The genes are TRBV4-3 and TRBJ2-2; D gene uncertain. The CDR3 length is 15 residues. The germline V and J ends were trimmed by 2 bases and 7 bases, with 14 bases remaining between them. The germline V gene has CDR1 LGHNA and CDR2 YSLEER. The CDR3 sequence is CASSQNLQRGGELFF. CDR3 nucleotides: TGCGCCAGCAGCCAAAACTTGCAGAGAGGCGGGGAGCTGTTTTTT.

This clonotype was counted at least ten times. The chain uses TRBV7-3 and TRBJ2-6; no firm D call. V lost 3 bases and J 0 bases, leaving 9 bases between the germline ends. Germline V gene sequence: CDR1 SGHTA, CDR2 FQGTGA. The CDR3 is 16 residues long. The CDR3 reads CASSFYLDSGANVLTF. As DNA, the CDR3 is TGTGCCAGCAGCTTCTATTTAGACTCTGGGGCCAACGTCCTGACTTTC. Based on the CDR3 plus reference TRBV7-3 and TRBJ2-6, the full variable domain is GAGVSQTPSNKVTEKGKYVELRCDPISGHTALYWYRQSLGQGPEFLIYFQGTGAADDSGLPNDRFFAVRPEGSVSTLKIQRTERGDSAVYLCASSFYLDSGANVLTFGAGSRLTVL.

This clonotype was found a few times. The genes are TRBV12-3 or TRBV12-4 and TRBJ2-3; D is unresolved. Trimming left V 5 bases short and J 11 bases short, with 11 bases between. The CDR3 consists of 11 residues. For the CDR3, the DNA is TGTGCCAGCAGTATACTTAGGCTGCAGTATTTT. Translated, it gives CASSILRLQYF.

This clonotype was counted many times. The chain joins TRBV4-3 to TRBJ2-7; 7 bases align to TRBD2. Trimming at V came to 3 bases and at J to 0 bases, leaving 2 bases not matched to a gene. Germline CDR1 and CDR2: LGHNA and YSLEER. The CDR3 extends over 14 amino acids. CDR3 region: CASSQSGASYEQYF. DNA for the CDR3: TGCGCCAGCAGCCAGAGCGGGGCCTCCTACGAGCAGTACTTC.

The chain recombines TRBV6-2 or TRBV6-3 with TRBJ1-2; no clear D. This CDR3 contains 11 residues. CDR1 and CDR2 (germline): MNHEY, SVGEGT. Trimming removed 9 bases at V and 3 bases at J, with 8 bases between. CDR3 amino acids: CASRLHYGYTF. CDR3 nucleotide sequence: TGTGCCAGTAGACTGCACTATGGCTACACCTTC.

This clonotype was recorded a few times. V is TRBV21-1 and J is TRBJ1-6. TRBV21-1 is flagged as a pseudogene. The CDR3 contains 16 residues. CDR3 nucleotide sequence: TGTGCCAGCGGAGTAACAGGGAGGCCCTATAATTCACCCCTCCACTTT. It codes for CASGVTGRPYNSPLHF.

This clonotype has at least ten counts. The V call is TRBV3-1, the J call TRBJ2-3, with TRBD2 matching 7 bases. The trim removed 1 base at V and 2 bases at J, leaving 6 bases unmatched. The germline V gene encodes CDR1 LGHDT and CDR2 YNNKEL (reference sequence). The CDR3 sequence is 16 residues long. Written as DNA, the CDR3 is TGTGCCAGCAGCCAAGGAACACGGGGGGTCACAGATACGCAGTATTTT. Its translation: CASSQGTRGVTDTQYF.

This clonotype was seen more than once but under ten times. The chain joins TRBV20-1 to TRBJ2-3, with a weak D call TRBD2 (7 bases). Germline V gene lookup returns CDR1 DFQATT and CDR2 SNEGSKA (reference sequence). CDR3 length equals 15 residues. Trimming pared 8 bases from V and 4 bases from J, leaving 22 bases between. The CDR3 nucleotides read TGCAGTCATACGGGGGGCCTAGAAAGTGCAGATACGCAGTATTTT. It is translated as CSHTGGLESADTQYF.

This clonotype was detected ten times or more. V and J are TRBV2 and TRBJ1-4; no definite D call. The V gene lost 10 bases and the J gene lost 3 bases, with 12 bases spanning the gap. This CDR3 contains 13 residues. Germline CDR1 SNHLY, CDR2 FYNNEI. The CDR3 DNA follows: TGTGCCACCGCGGACCGGGCTAATGAAAAACTGTTTTTT. The encoded protein is CATADRANEKLFF.

The rearrangement links TRBV20-1 to TRBJ2-6; perhaps TRBD1 as D (5 bases). The germline CDR1 and CDR2 sequences are DFQATT and SNEGSKA (reference sequence). The CDR3 is 15 residues long. The V and J ends lost 4 bases and 4 bases respectively, with 14 bases between them. CDR3 DNA: TGCAGTGCTACTACCCAGGGTGTAGGGGCCAACGTCCTGACTTTC. Translated: CSATTQGVGANVLTF.

This clonotype occurred a few times. V usage is TRBV10-3 and J usage is TRBJ2-7; 11 bases agree with TRBD1. Germline CDR1 ENHRY, CDR2 SYGVKD. The CDR3 extends over 14 amino acids. The trim removed 5 bases at V and 3 bases at J, leaving 3 bases unmatched. The CDR3, as DNA: TGTGCCATCAGTCCGGGACAGGGGGGCTACGAGCAGTACTTC. This codes for CAISPGQGGYEQYF.

This clonotype was seen ten or more times. DNA of the CDR3: TGCGCCAGCAGCTTGGCCACCCGGGAGGAGACCCAGTACTTC. Amino acids: CASSLATREETQYF. The gene calls are TRBV5-1 and TRBJ2-5; maybe TRBD2 (6 bases). Germline CDR1 and CDR2: SGHRS and YFSETQ. CDR3 length equals 14 residues. Deletions cut 0 bases from V and 5 bases from J, with 11 bases between.

This clonotype turned up a few times. V gene TRBV21-1 combines with J gene TRBJ1-5; the D segment call TRBD1 is taken from the table without a DNA check. TRBV21-1 is assigned pseudogene status. CDR3 length: 13 residues. CDR3 nucleotides: TGTGCCACCATGGACAGGGTACATCAGCCCCAGCATTTT. Its protein is CATMDRVHQPQHF.

This clonotype was counted many times. The rearrangement joins TRBV4-2 to TRBJ2-1, with TRBD2 matching over 11 bases. V lost 1 base, J lost 11 bases, and 16 bases stayed unmatched. The length of the CDR3 is 18 residues. Germline lookup yields CDR1 LGHNA and CDR2 YNFKEQ. CDR3 DNA: TGTGCCAGCAGCCAAGGGCCCGGATTAGGTAGCGGGGGGGCCCAGCAGTTCTTC. This translates into CASSQGPGLGSGGAQQFF.

The chain uses TRBV6-2 or TRBV6-3 and TRBJ2-1; 14 bases agree with TRBD2. V lost 4 bases to trimming and J lost 12 bases; unmatched junction nucleotides: 8. The CDR3 runs 15 residues. Germline CDR1 reads MNHEY; CDR2 reads SVGEGT. CDR3 sequence (DNA): TGTGCCAGCAGTTCGACTAGCGGGGGGGCCTACGGGCAGTTCTTC. Protein: CASSSTSGGAYGQFF.

This clonotype was found many times. The gene calls are TRBV7-6 and TRBJ2-7; TRBD1 matches at 8 bases. V dropped 6 bases and J dropped 3; count of bases not matched to a gene: 10. This CDR3 region has 15 residues. Germline V CDR1 and CDR2: SGHVS, FNYEAQ. CDR3 nucleotides: TGTGCCAGCAGTCCCGGGACAGGAGATTTCTACGAGCAGTACGTC. This sequence encodes CASSPGTGDFYEQYV.

The rearrangement uses TRBV6-1 and TRBJ2-3; the match to TRBD1 covers 12 bases. The V and J ends lost 8 bases and 3 bases, in that order; junction bases with no gene match: 9. The CDR3 totals 16 residues. CDR1 is MNHNS, CDR2 SASEGT, per germline. The CDR3: CASQTGTGGRTDTQYF. The CDR3 DNA reads TGTGCCAGCCAAACGGGGACAGGGGGCAGGACAGATACGCAGTATTTT.

This clonotype was seen repeatedly, ten times or more. This chain joins TRBV20-1 and TRBJ2-1; the match to TRBD2 covers 11 bases. V trimming: 8 bases; J trimming: 6 bases; junction bases outside the gene matches: 6. Germline V lookup: CDR1 DFQATT, CDR2 SNEGSKA (reference sequence). The CDR3 consists of 13 residues. CDR3 in DNA: TGCAGTCCAAGACTAGCGGGGCCCAATGAGCAGTTCTTC. Amino acids: CSPRLAGPNEQFF.

This clonotype was counted at least ten times. This rearrangement joins TRBV7-9 to TRBJ2-7; D gene uncertain. The CDR3 has 14 residues. The V end was cut by 5 bases, the J end by 8 bases, with 19 bases between. CDR1 SEHNR and CDR2 FQNEAQ come from the germline V gene (reference sequence). The CDR3 here is CASSRKDLLGQQYF. The CDR3 DNA reads as TGTGCCAGCAGCCGAAAGGACCTACTGGGCCAGCAGTACTTC.

This clonotype was found many times. The J gene is TRBJ1-5, the V gene TRBV10-3; D is unclear. Deletions cut 0 bases from V and 6 bases from J, with 3 bases between. Germline V gene data show CDR1 as ENHRY and CDR2 as SYGVKD. This CDR3 comprises 12 residues. Here the CDR3 reads CAISESSQPQHF. The CDR3 DNA reads TGTGCCATCAGTGAGTCGAGTCAGCCCCAGCATTTT.